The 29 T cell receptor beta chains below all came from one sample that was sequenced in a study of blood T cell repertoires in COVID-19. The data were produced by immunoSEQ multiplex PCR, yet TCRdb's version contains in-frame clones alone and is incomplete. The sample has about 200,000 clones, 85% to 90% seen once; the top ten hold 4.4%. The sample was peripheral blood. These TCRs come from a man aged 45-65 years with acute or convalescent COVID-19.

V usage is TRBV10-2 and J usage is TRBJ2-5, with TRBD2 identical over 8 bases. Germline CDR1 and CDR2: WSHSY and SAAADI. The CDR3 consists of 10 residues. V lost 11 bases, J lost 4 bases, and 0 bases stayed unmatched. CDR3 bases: TGCGCCGCGGGGGGAGAGACCCAGTACTTC. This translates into CAAGGETQYF.

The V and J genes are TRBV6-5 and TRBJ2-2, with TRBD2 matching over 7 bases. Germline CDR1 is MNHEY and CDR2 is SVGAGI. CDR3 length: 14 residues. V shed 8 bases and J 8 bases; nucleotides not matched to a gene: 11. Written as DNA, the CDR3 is TGTGCCAGCGGGAGGGGCGCGGGTATTGGGGAGCTGTTTTTT. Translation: CASGRGAGIGELFF.

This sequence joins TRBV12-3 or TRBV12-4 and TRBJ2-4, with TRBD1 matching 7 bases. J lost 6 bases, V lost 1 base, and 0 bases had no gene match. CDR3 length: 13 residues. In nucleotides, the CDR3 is TGTGCCAGCAGTTTAGGACAGGGAAACATTCAGTACTTC. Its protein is CASSLGQGNIQYF.

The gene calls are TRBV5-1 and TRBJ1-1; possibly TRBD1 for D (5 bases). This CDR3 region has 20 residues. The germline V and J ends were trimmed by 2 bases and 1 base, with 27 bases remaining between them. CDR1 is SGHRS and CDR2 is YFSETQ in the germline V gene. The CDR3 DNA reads TGCGCCAGCAGCTTCAGGGTCCTGGCCCCCAATACCCACAGGAACACTGAAGCTTTCTTT. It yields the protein CASSFRVLAPNTHRNTEAFF.

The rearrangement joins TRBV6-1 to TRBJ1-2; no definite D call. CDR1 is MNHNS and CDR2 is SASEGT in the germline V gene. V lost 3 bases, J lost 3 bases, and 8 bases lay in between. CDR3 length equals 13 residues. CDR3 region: CASSEQFYYGYTF. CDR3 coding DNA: TGTGCCAGCAGTGAGCAGTTCTACTATGGCTACACCTTC.

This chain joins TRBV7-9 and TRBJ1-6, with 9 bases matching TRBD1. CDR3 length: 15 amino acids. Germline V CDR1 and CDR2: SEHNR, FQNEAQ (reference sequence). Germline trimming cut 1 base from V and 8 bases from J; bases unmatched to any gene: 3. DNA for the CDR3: TGTGCCAGCAGCTTAGTGGGACAGGGCGATTCACCCCTCCACTTT. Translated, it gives CASSLVGQGDSPLHF.

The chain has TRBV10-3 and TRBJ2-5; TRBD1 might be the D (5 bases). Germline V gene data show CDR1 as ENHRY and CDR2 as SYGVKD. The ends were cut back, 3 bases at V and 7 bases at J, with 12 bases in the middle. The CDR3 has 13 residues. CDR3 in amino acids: CAISDQGVGTQYF. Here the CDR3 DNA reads TGTGCCATCAGTGATCAAGGGGTAGGGACCCAGTACTTC.

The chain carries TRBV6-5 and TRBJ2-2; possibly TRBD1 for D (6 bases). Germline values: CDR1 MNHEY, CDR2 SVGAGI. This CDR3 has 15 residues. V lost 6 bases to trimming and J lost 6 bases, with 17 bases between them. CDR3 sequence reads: CASSSQGSSAGELFF. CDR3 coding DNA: TGTGCCAGCAGCTCCCAGGGGTCAAGCGCCGGGGAGCTGTTTTTT.

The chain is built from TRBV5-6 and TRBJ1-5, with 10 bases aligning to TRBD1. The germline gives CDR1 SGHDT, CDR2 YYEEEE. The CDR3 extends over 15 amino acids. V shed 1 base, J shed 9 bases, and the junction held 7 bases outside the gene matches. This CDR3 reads CASSLYGDRGRPQHF. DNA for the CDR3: TGTGCCAGCAGCTTGTACGGGGACAGGGGTCGGCCCCAGCATTTT.

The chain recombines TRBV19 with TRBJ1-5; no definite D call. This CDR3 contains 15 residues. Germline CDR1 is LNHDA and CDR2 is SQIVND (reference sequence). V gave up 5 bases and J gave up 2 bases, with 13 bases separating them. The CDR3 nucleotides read TGTGCCAGTAGTGGGAGAGGCGTCGGCAATCAGCCCCAGCATTTT. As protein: CASSGRGVGNQPQHF.

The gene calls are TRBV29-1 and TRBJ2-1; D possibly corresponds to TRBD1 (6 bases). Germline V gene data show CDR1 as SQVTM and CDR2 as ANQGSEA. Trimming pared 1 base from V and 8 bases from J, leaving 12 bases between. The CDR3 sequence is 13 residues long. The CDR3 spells CSVEVHRVYEQFF. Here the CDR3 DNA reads TGCAGCGTTGAAGTCCACAGGGTCTATGAGCAGTTCTTC.

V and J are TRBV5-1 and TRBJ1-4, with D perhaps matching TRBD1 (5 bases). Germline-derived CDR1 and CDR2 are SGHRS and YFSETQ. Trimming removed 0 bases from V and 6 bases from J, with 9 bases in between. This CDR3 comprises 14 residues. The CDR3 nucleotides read TGCGCCAGCAGCTTGGGACAGATTCATGAAAAACTGTTTTTT. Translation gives CASSLGQIHEKLFF.

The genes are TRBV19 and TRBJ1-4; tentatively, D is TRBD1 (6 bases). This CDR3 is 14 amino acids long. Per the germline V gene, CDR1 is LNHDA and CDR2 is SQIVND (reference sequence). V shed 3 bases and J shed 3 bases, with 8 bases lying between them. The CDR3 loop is CASSISGANEKLFF. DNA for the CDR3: TGTGCCAGTAGTATTTCAGGGGCTAATGAAAAACTGTTTTTT.

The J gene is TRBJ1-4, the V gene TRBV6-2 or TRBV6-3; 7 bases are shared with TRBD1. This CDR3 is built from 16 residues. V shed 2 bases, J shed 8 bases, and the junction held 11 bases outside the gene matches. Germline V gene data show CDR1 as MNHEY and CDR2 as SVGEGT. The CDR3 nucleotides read TGTGCCAGCAGTTACGTCCGGGACAGACCTGTCGAAAAACTGTTTTTT. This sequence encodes CASSYVRDRPVEKLFF.

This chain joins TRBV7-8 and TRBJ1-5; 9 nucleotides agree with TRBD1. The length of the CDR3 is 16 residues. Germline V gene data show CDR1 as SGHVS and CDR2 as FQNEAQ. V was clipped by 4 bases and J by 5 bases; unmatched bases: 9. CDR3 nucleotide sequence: TGTGCCAGCAGCTCAATAGGGGGACAGGGCGATCAGCCCCAGCATTTT. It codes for CASSSIGGQGDQPQHF.

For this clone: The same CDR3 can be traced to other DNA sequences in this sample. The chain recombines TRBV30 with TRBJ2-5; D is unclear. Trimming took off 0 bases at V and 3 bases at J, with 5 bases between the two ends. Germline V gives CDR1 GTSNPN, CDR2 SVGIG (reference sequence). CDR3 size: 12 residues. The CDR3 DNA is TGTGCCTGGAGTGTACAGAAAGAGACCCAGTACTTC. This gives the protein CAWSVQKETQYF. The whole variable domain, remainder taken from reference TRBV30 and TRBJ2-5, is SQTIHQWPATLVQPVGSPLSLECTVEGTSNPNLYWYRQAAGRGLQLLFYSVGIGQISSEVPQNLSASRPQDRQFILSSKKLLLSDSGFYLCAWSVQKETQYFGPGTRLLVL.

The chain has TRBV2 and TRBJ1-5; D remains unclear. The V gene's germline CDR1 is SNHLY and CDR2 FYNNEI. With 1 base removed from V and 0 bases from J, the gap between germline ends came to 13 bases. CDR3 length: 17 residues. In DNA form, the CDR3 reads TGTGCCAGCAGTGAAGGAGTGGGCCCTTATAGCAATCAGCCCCAGCATTTT. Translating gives CASSEGVGPYSNQPQHF.

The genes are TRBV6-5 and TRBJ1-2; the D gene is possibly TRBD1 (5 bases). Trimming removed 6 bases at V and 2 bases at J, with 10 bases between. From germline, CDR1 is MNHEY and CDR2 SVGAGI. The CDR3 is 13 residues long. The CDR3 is CASRDTLNYGYTF. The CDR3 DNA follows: TGTGCCAGCAGGGACACGTTAAACTATGGCTACACCTTC.

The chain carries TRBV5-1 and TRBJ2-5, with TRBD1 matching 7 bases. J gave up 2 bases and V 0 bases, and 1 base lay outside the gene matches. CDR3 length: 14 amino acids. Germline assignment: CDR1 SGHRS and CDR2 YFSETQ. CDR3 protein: CASSLDRGQETQYF. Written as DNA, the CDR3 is TGCGCCAGCAGCTTGGACAGGGGACAAGAGACCCAGTACTTC.

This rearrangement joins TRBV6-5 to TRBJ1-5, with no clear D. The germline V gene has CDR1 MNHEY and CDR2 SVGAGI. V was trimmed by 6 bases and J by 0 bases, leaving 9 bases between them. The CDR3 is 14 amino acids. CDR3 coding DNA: TGTGCCAGCAGCACCAGGAATAGCAATCAGCCCCAGCATTTT. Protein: CASSTRNSNQPQHF.

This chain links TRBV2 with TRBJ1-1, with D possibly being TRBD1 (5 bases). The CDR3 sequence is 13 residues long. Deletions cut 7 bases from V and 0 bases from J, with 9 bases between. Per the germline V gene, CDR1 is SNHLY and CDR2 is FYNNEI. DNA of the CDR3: TGTGCCAGCACACAAGGGGTGAACACTGAAGCTTTCTTT. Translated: CASTQGVNTEAFF. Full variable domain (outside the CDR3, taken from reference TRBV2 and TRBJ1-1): EPEVTQTPSHQVTQMGQEVILRCVPISNHLYFYWYRQILGQKVEFLVSFYNNEISEKSEIFDDQFSVERPDGSNFTLKIRSTKLEDSAMYFCASTQGVNTEAFFGQGTRLTVV.

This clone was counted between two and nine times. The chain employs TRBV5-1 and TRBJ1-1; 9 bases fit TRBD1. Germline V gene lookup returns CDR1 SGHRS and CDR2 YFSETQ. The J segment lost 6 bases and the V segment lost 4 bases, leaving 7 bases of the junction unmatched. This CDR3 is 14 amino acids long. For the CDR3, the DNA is TGCGCCAGCAGCCCCGACAGGGGGATGGCTGAAGCTTTCTTT. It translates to CASSPDRGMAEAFF.

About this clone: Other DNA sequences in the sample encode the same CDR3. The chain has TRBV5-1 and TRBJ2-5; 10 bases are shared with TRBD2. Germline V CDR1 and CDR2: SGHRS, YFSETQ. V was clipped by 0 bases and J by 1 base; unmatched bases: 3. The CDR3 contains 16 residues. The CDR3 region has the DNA TGCGCCAGCAGCTTGGTCCCTAGCGGGGGCCAAGAGACCCAGTACTTC. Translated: CASSLVPSGGQETQYF.

CDR3 DNA: TGCGCCAGCAGCTTTCAAGGACAGGGGGGCGGGGAGCTGTTTTTT. Its translation is CASSFQGQGGGELFF. The chain links TRBV5-1 to TRBJ2-2, with 10 bases fitting TRBD1. The V and J ends lost 2 bases and 7 bases, in that order; junction bases with no gene match: 5. The germline CDR1 and CDR2 sequences are SGHRS and YFSETQ. The CDR3 is 15 amino acids.

DNA for the CDR3: TGTGCCAGCGGCTTAACCGGGGGGGCACCCTACGAGCAGTACTTC. Translating gives CASGLTGGAPYEQYF. The chain couples TRBV12-1 to TRBJ2-7; TRBD2 is taken as the D call from the table, unchecked against the DNA. TRBV12-1 is marked as a pseudogene. The CDR3 length is 15 residues.

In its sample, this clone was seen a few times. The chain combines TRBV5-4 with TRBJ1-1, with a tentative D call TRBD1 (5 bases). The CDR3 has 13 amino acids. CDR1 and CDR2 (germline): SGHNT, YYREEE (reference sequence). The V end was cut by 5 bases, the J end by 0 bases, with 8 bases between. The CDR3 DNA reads TGTGCCAGCAGTTCAGGGTTGAACACTGAAGCTTTCTTT. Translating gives CASSSGLNTEAFF. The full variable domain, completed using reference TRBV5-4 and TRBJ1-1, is ETGVTQSPTHLIKTRGQQVTLRCSSQSGHNTVSWYQQALGQGPQFIFQYYREEENGRGNFPPRFSGLQFPNYSSELNVNALELDDSALYLCASSSGLNTEAFFGQGTRLTVV.

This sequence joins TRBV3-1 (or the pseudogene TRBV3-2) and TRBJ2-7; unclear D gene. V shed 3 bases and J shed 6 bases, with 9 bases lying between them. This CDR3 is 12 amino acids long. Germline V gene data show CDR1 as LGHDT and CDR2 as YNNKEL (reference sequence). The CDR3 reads CASSQQVSEQYF. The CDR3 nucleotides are TGTGCCAGCAGCCAGCAGGTGAGCGAGCAGTACTTC.

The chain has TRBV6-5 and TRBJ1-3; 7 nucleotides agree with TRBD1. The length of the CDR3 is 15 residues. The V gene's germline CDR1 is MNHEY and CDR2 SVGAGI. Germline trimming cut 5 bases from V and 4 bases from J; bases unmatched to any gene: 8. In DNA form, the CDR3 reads TGTGCCAGCAGTCTAGGGGGCGCGGGAGGAAACACCATATATTTT. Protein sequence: CASSLGGAGGNTIYF.

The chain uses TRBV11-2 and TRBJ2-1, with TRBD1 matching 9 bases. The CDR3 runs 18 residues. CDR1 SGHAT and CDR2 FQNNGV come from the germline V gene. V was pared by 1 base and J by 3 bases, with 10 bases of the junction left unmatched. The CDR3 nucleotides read TGTGCCAGCAGCTTAGCCACCGCACAGGGGGCGTACTACAATGAGCAGTTCTTC. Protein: CASSLATAQGAYYNEQFF.